The 16 T cell receptor beta chains given below trace back to one sample, sequenced in a study of blood T cells in healthy people across ages. A sample-barcoded 5' primer and a J-beta primer mix were used in a second PCR of roughly 7 to 11 cycles. Via MiXCR, TCRdb re-called the 5' RACE reads, giving one row per CDR3 protein. The sample comprises hundreds of thousands of distinct CDR3 sequences, under 30% of which are singletons, and approximately 15% rests with the top ten. Sequenced: blood. These receptors were obtained from a woman older than 75 in good health.

This clonotype has at least ten counts. The V call is TRBV10-3, the J call TRBJ2-7; perhaps D is TRBD1 or TRBD2 (5 bases each). This CDR3 contains 13 residues. V lost 6 bases and J 3 bases, leaving 12 bases between the germline ends. The germline V gene encodes CDR1 ENHRY and CDR2 SYGVKD. CDR3 DNA: TGTGCCATCAGGAGGGACCAAGGCTACGAGCAGTACTTC. It codes for CAIRRDQGYEQYF.

The table lists this clonotype with many counts. This chain connects TRBV5-1 to TRBJ2-4; tentative D call: TRBD1 (6 bases). This CDR3 is 12 amino acids long. Trimming cost V 10 bases and J 8 bases, with 16 bases left between them. Germline CDR1 SGHRS, CDR2 YFSETQ. This CDR3 is CASQGAGDIQYF. In DNA form, the CDR3 reads TGCGCCTCACAGGGAGCAGGGGACATTCAGTACTTC.

The sample holds a few counts of this clonotype. This clone may be a read error of a much larger clone one base away. The chain uses TRBV6-5 and TRBJ2-5, with TRBD2 as a possible D gene (7 bases). The CDR3 runs 15 residues. CDR1 MNHEY and CDR2 SVGAGI come from the germline V gene. Trimming cost V 2 bases and J 11 bases, with 21 bases left between them. The CDR3 sequence is CASSYPGGPFNEQYF. The CDR3 region has the DNA TGTGCCAGCAGTTACCCCGGGGGGCCCTTTAATGAGCAGTACTTC.

The chain employs TRBV7-2 and TRBJ2-4, with 10 bases aligning to TRBD2. V shed 1 base, J shed 10 bases, and the junction held 7 bases outside the gene matches. The CDR3 is 15 amino acids. Germline V lookup: CDR1 SGHTA, CDR2 FQGNSA. CDR3 sequence reads: CASSLGSGGAGIQYF. The CDR3 DNA follows: TGTGCCAGCAGCTTAGGGAGCGGGGGGGCAGGAATTCAGTACTTC.

Points on this clonotype: Being one base from a much bigger clone, this may be a read error. The gene calls are TRBV29-1 and TRBJ1-4; no firm D call. Germline V gene sequence: CDR1 SQVTM, CDR2 ANQGSEA. The V gene lost 7 bases and the J gene lost 6 bases, with 18 bases spanning the gap. This CDR3 comprises 14 residues. The CDR3 region is CSAPRTGRDEKLFF. The CDR3 DNA reads TGCAGCGCCCCGAGGACTGGAAGGGATGAAAAACTGTTTTTT.

V and J are TRBV5-1 and TRBJ1-1; maybe TRBD1 (6 bases). The CDR3 consists of 14 residues. Between the trimmed V and J ends, which lost 7 bases and 0 bases, there was a span of 13 bases. Germline V gene lookup returns CDR1 SGHRS and CDR2 YFSETQ. For the CDR3, the DNA is TGCGCCAGCGCAGGGGCCCGGGTGAACACTGAAGCTTTCTTT. As protein: CASAGARVNTEAFF.

This clonotype was seen a few times. The V and J genes are TRBV20-1 and TRBJ2-1; D call uncertain. The end of the DNA fits TRBJ2-7 better, so the J call may be wrong. The CDR3 extends over 16 amino acids. Germline assignment: CDR1 DFQATT and CDR2 SNEGSKA (reference sequence). The CDR3 DNA reads TGCAGTGCTAGAGATGGGGTGAAGAGCTCCTACAATGAGCAGTACTTC. Protein: CSARDGVKSSYNEQYF.

The rearrangement uses TRBV28 and TRBJ1-5; possibly TRBD1 for D (6 bases). This CDR3 spans 12 amino acids. The V gene lost 8 bases and the J gene lost 6 bases, with 11 bases spanning the gap. Germline values: CDR1 MDHEN, CDR2 SYDVKM. CDR3 loop: CASARGGQPQHF. CDR3 DNA: TGTGCCAGCGCGAGGGGGGGTCAGCCCCAGCATTTT.

This clonotype has ten or more counts. V is TRBV7-2 and J is TRBJ1-2; D remains ambiguous. V was pared by 3 bases and J by 2 bases, with 7 bases between. This CDR3 is built from 13 residues. CDR1 and CDR2 from the germline V gene are SGHTA and FQGNSA. The DNA of the CDR3 is TGTGCCAGCAGCTTTAGACGGAACTATGGCTACACCTTC. Translating gives CASSFRRNYGYTF.

This clonotype was counted at least ten times. The V call is TRBV9, the J call TRBJ2-3; either TRBD1 or TRBD2 may fit D (5 bases each). V lost 2 bases and J 11 bases, leaving 15 bases between the germline ends. CDR3 length: 13 amino acids. Germline V gives CDR1 SGDLS, CDR2 YYNGEE. The CDR3 bases are TGTGCCAGCAGCGTGGGGACGGACATCGGGCAGTATTTT. Translation gives CASSVGTDIGQYF. Full variable domain (remainder filled in from reference TRBV9 and TRBJ2-3): DSGVTQTPKHLITATGQRVTLRCSPRSGDLSVYWYQQSLDQGLQFLIQYYNGEERAKGNILERFSAQQFPDLHSELNLSSLELGDSALYFCASSVGTDIGQYFGPGTRLTVL.

This clonotype was observed once. At one boundary the junction diverges from the germline segment, which might be a read error. The chain has TRBV19 and TRBJ2-1, with 8 bases fitting TRBD2. From germline, CDR1 is LNHDA and CDR2 SQIVND (reference sequence). The CDR3 has 15 residues. The CDR3 here is CASSSEAGATGEQFF. The CDR3, as DNA: TGCGCCAGTAGTTCGGAAGCGGGGGCCACGGGGGAGCAGTTCTTC.

This clonotype was detected ten times or more. The V and J genes are TRBV3-1 and TRBJ1-6; tentatively, D is TRBD1 (5 bases). Germline-derived CDR1 and CDR2 are LGHDT and YNNKEL (reference sequence). Trimming cost V 1 base and J 12 bases, with 16 bases left between them. This CDR3 contains 15 residues. As DNA, the CDR3 is TGTGCCAGCAGCCAAGCGTTACAGGTACCGCTACCCCTCCACTTT. This codes for CASSQALQVPLPLHF.

The chain links TRBV20-1 to TRBJ2-1, with 11 bases that match TRBD2. The CDR3 spans 14 residues. After removal of 6 bases from V and 7 bases from J, the junction contained 8 bases not matched to a gene. Germline assignment: CDR1 DFQATT and CDR2 SNEGSKA (reference sequence). The CDR3 nucleotides are TGCAGTGCGCCTACTAGCGGGGGTTGGAATGAGCAGTTCTTC. Its translation: CSAPTSGGWNEQFF.

This clonotype was picked up a small number of times. A read error is possible here, since a much larger clone lies one base away. J is TRBJ1-5 and V is TRBV27; TRBD1 matches 8 bases. There are 14 residues in the CDR3. Germline V gene sequence: CDR1 MNHEY, CDR2 SMNVEV (reference sequence). CDR3 nucleotides: TGTGCCAGCAGTTACAGGGGGAGAGATCACCCCCAGCATTTT. This gives the protein CASSYRGRDHPQHF.

In its sample, this clonotype was seen a few times. A read error is possible here, since a much larger clone lies one base away. The V call is TRBV7-2, the J call TRBJ2-3; the D gene is possibly TRBD2 (5 bases). Per the germline V gene, CDR1 is SGHTA and CDR2 is FQGNSA. The CDR3 length is 14 residues. V lost 8 bases and J lost 2, with 14 bases in between. DNA of the CDR3: TGTGCCAGCGGCTCTTCGCGGGCCACAGATACGCAGTATTTT. This codes for CASGSSRATDTQYF.

With respect to this clonotype: A much more abundant neighbour one base away suggests this may be a read error. Written as DNA, the CDR3 is TGTGCCATCAGGGACCCGACAGTGAACTATGGCTACACCTTC. Translated: CAIRDPTVNYGYTF. The chain combines TRBV10-3 with TRBJ1-2, with D tentatively TRBD1 (5 bases). V was cut by 6 bases and J by 2 bases, with 13 bases left in between. Germline loops: CDR1 ENHRY, CDR2 SYGVKD. There are 14 residues in the CDR3.